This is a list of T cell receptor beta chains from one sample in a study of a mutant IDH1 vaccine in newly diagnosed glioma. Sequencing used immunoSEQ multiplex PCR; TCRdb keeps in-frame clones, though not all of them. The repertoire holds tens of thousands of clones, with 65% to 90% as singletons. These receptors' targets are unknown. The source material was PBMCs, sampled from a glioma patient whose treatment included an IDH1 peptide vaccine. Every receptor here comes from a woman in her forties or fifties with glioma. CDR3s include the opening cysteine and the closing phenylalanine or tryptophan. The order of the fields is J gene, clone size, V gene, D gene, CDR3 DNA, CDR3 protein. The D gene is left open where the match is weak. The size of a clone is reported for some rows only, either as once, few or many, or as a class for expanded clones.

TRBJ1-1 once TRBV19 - TGTGCCAGTAGTATCCTCGGGGGGAGGACTGAAGCTTTCTTT CASSILGGRTEAFF
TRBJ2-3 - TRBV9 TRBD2 TGTGCCAGCAGCGGGACTAGCGGGGGGGCTGGAAGCACAGATACGCAGTATTTT CASSGTSGGAGSTDTQYF
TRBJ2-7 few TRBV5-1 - TGCGCCAGCAGCTCCGAGATGGGCTACGAGCAGTACTTC CASSSEMGYEQYF
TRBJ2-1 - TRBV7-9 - TGTGCCAGCAGCTCCCGCGTTGGCTCTGGGCAGTTCTTC CASSSRVGSGQFF
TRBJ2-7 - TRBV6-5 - TGTGCCAGCAGTTACCAGGGCAGGACCTACGAGCAGTACTTC CASSYQGRTYEQYF
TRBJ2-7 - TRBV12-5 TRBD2 TGTGCTAGTGGTTTGGAACTAGCGAGCGAGCAGTACTTC CASGLELASEQYF
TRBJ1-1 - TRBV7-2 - TGTGCCAGCAGCTTAAGTGGCAGCCCTAGAGCTTTCTTT CASSLSGSPRAFF
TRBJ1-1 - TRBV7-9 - TGTGCCAGCAGCTTAGAGATGGGGACTGAAGCTTTCTTT CASSLEMGTEAFF
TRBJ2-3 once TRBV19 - TGTGCCAGTAGTATGGTGGGGGAAGGAGATACGCAGTATTTT CASSMVGEGDTQYF
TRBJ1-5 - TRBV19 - TGTGCCAGTAGCCAAGGGACGGGGCAGAGCAATCAGCCCCAGCATTTT CASSQGTGQSNQPQHF
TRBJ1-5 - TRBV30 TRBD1 TGTGCCTGGAGGGACCACAGGGGGGCAGCTTATCAGCCCCAGCATTTT CAWRDHRGAAYQPQHF
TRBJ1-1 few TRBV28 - TGTGCCAGCAGTTTTCCGGACACGATAGAAGCTTTCTTT CASSFPDTIEAFF
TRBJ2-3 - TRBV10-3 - TGTGCCATCACCTCAAAGGGGGGTGGGGATACGCAGTATTTT CAITSKGGGDTQYF
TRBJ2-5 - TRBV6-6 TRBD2 TGTGCCAGCAGTTACGGACTAGCGGGGGGGCTCGGGACCCAGTACTTC CASSYGLAGGLGTQYF
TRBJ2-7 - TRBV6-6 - TGTGCCACTGGTGGGAATATCTACGAGCAGTACTTC CATGGNIYEQYF
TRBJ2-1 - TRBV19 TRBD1 TGTGCCAGTAGGAGACAGGGGGCCTACAATGAGCAGTTCTTC CASRRQGAYNEQFF
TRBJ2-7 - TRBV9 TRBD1 TGTGCCAGCAGTCCGGGACAGGGGTTCTACGAGCAGTACTTC CASSPGQGFYEQYF
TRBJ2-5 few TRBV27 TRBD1 TGTGCCAGCAGTTTATCGACAGGGCGGGAGACCCAGTACTTC CASSLSTGRETQYF
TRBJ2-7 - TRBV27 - TGTGCCAGCAGTCTCCGTGGGGCAGGGTGGGACGAGCAGTACTTC CASSLRGAGWDEQYF
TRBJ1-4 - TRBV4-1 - TGCGCCAGCAGCCAAGATGTCACAGGGCGGAATGAAAAACTGTTTTTT CASSQDVTGRNEKLFF
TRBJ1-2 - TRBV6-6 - TGTGCCAGCAGTTTACCGCAGGGTAGTATCTATGGCTACACCTTC CASSLPQGSIYGYTF
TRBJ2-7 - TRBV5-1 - TGCGCCAGCAGCCTGCGCCAACGGGGGAGCTCCTACGAGCAGTACTTC CASSLRQRGSSYEQYF
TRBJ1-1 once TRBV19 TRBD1 TGTGCCAGTATGGGACAGGGGATAGAGGCTTTCTTT CASMGQGIEAFF
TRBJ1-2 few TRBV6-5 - TGTGCCAGCAGTTCCGGGGGAGGAAGGGGCTACACCTTC CASSSGGGRGYTF
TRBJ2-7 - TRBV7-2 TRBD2 TGTGCCAGCAGCTTCAAAGCGGGGGGCGATGTGATACGAAGCCTCGAGCAGTACTTC CASSFKAGGDVIRSLEQYF
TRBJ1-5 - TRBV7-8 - TGTGCCAGCAGCTTAGGTATGGCTCAGCCCCAGCATTTT CASSLGMAQPQHF